Listed below are T cell receptor beta chains from one sample, sequenced in a study of cytomegalovirus exposure and HLA in healthy donors. TCRdb keeps only in-frame clones here, not all; method: immunoSEQ multiplex PCR. The sample gives 55,000 to 80,000 clones, about 68% of which show up once; more than 7% is in the top ten. The sequenced material came from PBMCs. All receptors derive from a woman aged 25 to 45 in good health and CMV-seropositive. Each CDR3 is given with its conserved first and last residue. The order of the fields is V gene, clone size, D gene, J gene, CDR3 DNA, CDR3 protein. D genes are given only for firm matches. Some rows mark clone size as missing; the rest say once, few, many or name a class of expanded clone.

v_call: TRBV18; clone_size: .; d_call: .; j_call: TRBJ1-3; cdr3_nt: TGTGCCAGCTCACCTAAACCGGGGACTGGAAACACCATATATTTT; cdr3_aa: CASSPKPGTGNTIYF
v_call: TRBV30; clone_size: .; d_call: .; j_call: TRBJ1-4; cdr3_nt: TGTGCCTGGAGTAGACTAGGGGCTAATGAAAAACTGTTTTTT; cdr3_aa: CAWSRLGANEKLFF
v_call: TRBV28; clone_size: .; d_call: .; j_call: TRBJ2-5; cdr3_nt: TGTGCCAGCAGTCGGGACACACGAGAGACCCAGTACTTC; cdr3_aa: CASSRDTRETQYF
v_call: TRBV5-4; clone_size: .; d_call: TRBD2; j_call: TRBJ2-7; cdr3_nt: TGTGCCAGCAGCTCGCCCGGGACTAGTGCCCCCTACGAGCAGTACTTC; cdr3_aa: CASSSPGTSAPYEQYF
v_call: TRBV7-2; clone_size: .; d_call: TRBD1; j_call: TRBJ1-2; cdr3_nt: TGTGCCAGCTCCGGGACAGGGAGTGGCTACACCTTC; cdr3_aa: CASSGTGSGYTF
v_call: TRBV5-4; clone_size: .; d_call: .; j_call: TRBJ2-1; cdr3_nt: TGTGCCAGCAGCTTAAGGACTCACCCCTACAATGAGCAGTTCTTC; cdr3_aa: CASSLRTHPYNEQFF
v_call: TRBV11-1; clone_size: .; d_call: TRBD2; j_call: TRBJ2-2; cdr3_nt: TGTGCCAGCAGCACACGACTAGCGGGAACCGGGGAGCTGTTTTTT; cdr3_aa: CASSTRLAGTGELFF
v_call: TRBV19; clone_size: .; d_call: .; j_call: TRBJ2-5; cdr3_nt: TGTGCCAGTAGTTCACACTACAGGGAGAGGGGGACCCAGTACTTC; cdr3_aa: CASSSHYRERGTQYF
v_call: TRBV7-9; clone_size: .; d_call: TRBD2; j_call: TRBJ2-7; cdr3_nt: TGTGCCAGCAGCTCGACTAGCGGAAGCTCCTACGAGCAGTACTTC; cdr3_aa: CASSSTSGSSYEQYF
v_call: TRBV9; clone_size: .; d_call: .; j_call: TRBJ2-1; cdr3_nt: TGTGCCAGCAGCTTAAGGGACTTCAACAATGAGCAGTTCTTC; cdr3_aa: CASSLRDFNNEQFF
v_call: TRBV7-6; clone_size: .; d_call: TRBD1; j_call: TRBJ2-5; cdr3_nt: TGTGCCAGCAGCTCCTGGGACAGGGGAGAGACCCAGTACTTC; cdr3_aa: CASSSWDRGETQYF
v_call: TRBV5-1; clone_size: .; d_call: .; j_call: TRBJ2-2; cdr3_nt: TGCGCCAGCAGCATGACGGGACTTACCTACGCGAACACCGGGGAGCTGTTTTTT; cdr3_aa: CASSMTGLTYANTGELFF
v_call: TRBV29-1; clone_size: .; d_call: .; j_call: TRBJ1-1; cdr3_nt: TGCAGCGTTGATCGCGGGGACGCTGAAGCTTTCTTT; cdr3_aa: CSVDRGDAEAFF
v_call: TRBV6-5; clone_size: .; d_call: .; j_call: TRBJ2-5; cdr3_nt: TGTGCCAGCAGTTACTCGAAACTAGCAGAGACCCAGTACTTC; cdr3_aa: CASSYSKLAETQYF
v_call: TRBV28; clone_size: .; d_call: TRBD1; j_call: TRBJ2-7; cdr3_nt: TGTGCCAGCAGTTTCGTCGGACAGGACGTTTCCTACGAGCAGTACTTC; cdr3_aa: CASSFVGQDVSYEQYF
v_call: TRBV18; clone_size: .; d_call: TRBD1; j_call: TRBJ1-1; cdr3_nt: TGTGCCAGCTCAAGAACACAGGGGGAGGGCACTGAAGCTTTCTTT; cdr3_aa: CASSRTQGEGTEAFF
v_call: TRBV5-6; clone_size: .; d_call: .; j_call: TRBJ1-5; cdr3_nt: TGTGCCAGCAGCCGACGGACAGTCGATAGCAATCAGCCCCAGCATTTT; cdr3_aa: CASSRRTVDSNQPQHF
v_call: TRBV28; clone_size: .; d_call: .; j_call: TRBJ1-6; cdr3_nt: TGTGCCAGCAGAAAAACAGGGAGTTCACCCCTCCACTTT; cdr3_aa: CASRKTGSSPLHF
v_call: TRBV5-4; clone_size: .; d_call: TRBD2; j_call: TRBJ2-5; cdr3_nt: TGTGCCAGCAGCCCGGGGTGGGGGGGGACTGTCGAGACCCAGTACTTC; cdr3_aa: CASSPGWGGTVETQYF
v_call: TRBV28; clone_size: once; d_call: .; j_call: TRBJ1-2; cdr3_nt: TGTGCCAGCAGTTTGCCCGAACGGTATGGCTACACCTTC; cdr3_aa: CASSLPERYGYTF
v_call: TRBV27; clone_size: .; d_call: .; j_call: TRBJ2-7; cdr3_nt: TGTGCCAGCAGTTTACAATCGCCATATAGCGGCTCCTACGAGCAGTACTTC; cdr3_aa: CASSLQSPYSGSYEQYF
v_call: TRBV30; clone_size: .; d_call: TRBD1; j_call: TRBJ1-4; cdr3_nt: TGTGCCTGGAGCGGGGGACAGGGGAGAGAAAAACTGTTTTTT; cdr3_aa: CAWSGGQGREKLFF
v_call: TRBV29-1; clone_size: .; d_call: TRBD1; j_call: TRBJ2-7; cdr3_nt: TGCAGCGTTGTGGGGGGGGGACAGGGGCTCTACGAGCAGTACTTC; cdr3_aa: CSVVGGGQGLYEQYF
v_call: TRBV5-5; clone_size: .; d_call: TRBD1; j_call: TRBJ2-7; cdr3_nt: TGTGCCAGCAGCTTGGCGTCGACAGGGGTGTACGAGCAGTACTTC; cdr3_aa: CASSLASTGVYEQYF
v_call: TRBV6-1; clone_size: .; d_call: .; j_call: TRBJ1-2; cdr3_nt: TGTGCCAGCAGTGAAGGGTGGGGGGGTGTCGATGGCTTCACCTTC; cdr3_aa: CASSEGWGGVDGFTF
v_call: TRBV9; clone_size: .; d_call: .; j_call: TRBJ2-3; cdr3_nt: TGTGCCAGCAGCGTAGAGGCCGCCTTAACAGGCACAGATACGCAGTATTTT; cdr3_aa: CASSVEAALTGTDTQYF
v_call: TRBV7-2; clone_size: .; d_call: TRBD2; j_call: TRBJ2-5; cdr3_nt: TGTGCCAGCAACCGACTAGCGGGAGGTGAGACCCAGTACTTC; cdr3_aa: CASNRLAGGETQYF
v_call: TRBV19; clone_size: .; d_call: .; j_call: TRBJ1-6; cdr3_nt: TGTGCCAGTAGTATGTCTCGGGGACTGTTAAATTCACCCCTCCACTTT; cdr3_aa: CASSMSRGLLNSPLHF
v_call: TRBV27; clone_size: .; d_call: .; j_call: TRBJ1-4; cdr3_nt: TGTGCCAGCAGTTTCCTTCCGCGGGAAAAACTGTTTTTT; cdr3_aa: CASSFLPREKLFF
v_call: TRBV6-1; clone_size: few; d_call: .; j_call: TRBJ1-1; cdr3_nt: TGTGCCAGCAGTGTGGAGTCGAACACTGAAGCTTTCTTT; cdr3_aa: CASSVESNTEAFF
v_call: TRBV2; clone_size: .; d_call: .; j_call: TRBJ2-5; cdr3_nt: TGTGCCAGCACCAGGGTCATCCAAGAGACCCAGTACTTC; cdr3_aa: CASTRVIQETQYF
v_call: TRBV4-1; clone_size: .; d_call: .; j_call: TRBJ2-7; cdr3_nt: TGCGCCAGCAGCCCTCGGGACAAAGGCTCCTACGAGCAGTACTTC; cdr3_aa: CASSPRDKGSYEQYF
v_call: TRBV19; clone_size: once; d_call: TRBD2; j_call: TRBJ2-3; cdr3_nt: TGTGCCAGTAGTAGGACTAGCGGCTCGGGGGGAGATACGCAGTATTTT; cdr3_aa: CASSRTSGSGGDTQYF
v_call: TRBV5-1; clone_size: .; d_call: TRBD1; j_call: TRBJ2-3; cdr3_nt: TGCGCCAGCAGCACCGAACCAACAGGGGGCTTCGCAGATACGCAGTATTTT; cdr3_aa: CASSTEPTGGFADTQYF
v_call: TRBV19; clone_size: .; d_call: .; j_call: TRBJ2-3; cdr3_nt: TGTGCCAGTAGTCTCGTAGCGTCAACAGATACGCAGTATTTT; cdr3_aa: CASSLVASTDTQYF
v_call: TRBV5-1; clone_size: .; d_call: .; j_call: TRBJ2-1; cdr3_nt: TGCGCCAGCAGCTTGGACCAGGGTAATAATGAGCAGTTCTTC; cdr3_aa: CASSLDQGNNEQFF
v_call: TRBV6-6; clone_size: few; d_call: TRBD2; j_call: TRBJ2-5; cdr3_nt: TGTGCCAGCAGAGCGGGAGTATTGGGCGAGACCCAGTACTTC; cdr3_aa: CASRAGVLGETQYF
v_call: TRBV28; clone_size: .; d_call: .; j_call: TRBJ1-1; cdr3_nt: TGTGCCAGCAAGACCACGGACAGATTGAACACTGAAGCTTTCTTT; cdr3_aa: CASKTTDRLNTEAFF
v_call: TRBV7-2; clone_size: .; d_call: .; j_call: TRBJ2-7; cdr3_nt: TGTGCCAGCAGCTCACCCTGGGCTCATGCCGGAACCAAGTACTTC; cdr3_aa: CASSSPWAHAGTKYF
v_call: TRBV6-5; clone_size: .; d_call: .; j_call: TRBJ2-7; cdr3_nt: TGTGCCAGCAGTTACTTATCAGCGGGCCGTGCCTACGAGCAGTACTTC; cdr3_aa: CASSYLSAGRAYEQYF
v_call: TRBV2; clone_size: .; d_call: .; j_call: TRBJ2-3; cdr3_nt: TGTGCCAGCAGGGGCTCTCGAACGCAGTATTTT; cdr3_aa: CASRGSRTQYF
v_call: TRBV5-1; clone_size: .; d_call: .; j_call: TRBJ2-1; cdr3_nt: TGCGCCAGCAGCTTGGACAGCCTTACGGGAGAGCAGTTCTTC; cdr3_aa: CASSLDSLTGEQFF
v_call: TRBV4-2; clone_size: .; d_call: TRBD2; j_call: TRBJ2-7; cdr3_nt: TGTGCCAGCAGCCATCGGGGGGAGGGCCTAGCGGGATACGAGCAGTACTTC; cdr3_aa: CASSHRGEGLAGYEQYF
v_call: TRBV14; clone_size: .; d_call: .; j_call: TRBJ1-6; cdr3_nt: TGTGCCAGCAGCCAAGATTACGGGACCTATAATTCACCCCTCCACTTT; cdr3_aa: CASSQDYGTYNSPLHF
v_call: TRBV6-1; clone_size: .; d_call: TRBD1; j_call: TRBJ1-2; cdr3_nt: TGTGCCAGCAGTGTCAATCCAGGGGGCGGTTCCTATGGCTACACCTTC; cdr3_aa: CASSVNPGGGSYGYTF
v_call: TRBV5-4; clone_size: few; d_call: TRBD1; j_call: TRBJ1-2; cdr3_nt: TGTGCCAGCAGCTCCGACCCGGGACAGGGAAACTATGGCTACACCTTC; cdr3_aa: CASSSDPGQGNYGYTF
v_call: TRBV10-1; clone_size: .; d_call: .; j_call: TRBJ2-3; cdr3_nt: TGCGCCAGCAGTGTCGGAGGTACAGATACGCAGTATTTT; cdr3_aa: CASSVGGTDTQYF
v_call: TRBV27; clone_size: few; d_call: .; j_call: TRBJ2-2; cdr3_nt: TGTGCCAGCAGTTTTTCCCCCACAGCCCCGAACACCGGGGAGCTGTTTTTT; cdr3_aa: CASSFSPTAPNTGELFF
v_call: TRBV29-1; clone_size: .; d_call: TRBD2; j_call: TRBJ2-7; cdr3_nt: TGCAGCGCTCAAGCGGGAGGCCCCTACGAGCAGTACTTC; cdr3_aa: CSAQAGGPYEQYF
v_call: TRBV7-9; clone_size: .; d_call: .; j_call: TRBJ2-5; cdr3_nt: TGTGCCAGCAGCAAACAGACCCAAGAGACCCAGTACTTC; cdr3_aa: CASSKQTQETQYF
v_call: TRBV7-8; clone_size: .; d_call: .; j_call: TRBJ1-1; cdr3_nt: TGTGCCAGCAGCTTAGACGCGGGCATGAACACTGAAGCTTTCTTT; cdr3_aa: CASSLDAGMNTEAFF
v_call: TRBV5-8; clone_size: few; d_call: TRBD1; j_call: TRBJ2-5; cdr3_nt: TGTGCCAGCAGCTCCTGGACAGGGGGAGAGACCCAGTACTTC; cdr3_aa: CASSSWTGGETQYF
v_call: TRBV6-5; clone_size: .; d_call: .; j_call: TRBJ1-1; cdr3_nt: TGTGCCAGCAGTTACCGCGACAGCTCTGAAGCTTTCTTT; cdr3_aa: CASSYRDSSEAFF
v_call: TRBV29-1; clone_size: .; d_call: TRBD2; j_call: TRBJ2-1; cdr3_nt: TGCAGCGCCGCCGGGACTAGCGGGACTTACAATGAGCAGTTCTTC; cdr3_aa: CSAAGTSGTYNEQFF
v_call: TRBV6-5; clone_size: .; d_call: TRBD1; j_call: TRBJ1-5; cdr3_nt: TGTGCCAGCAGTGGGACAGGGCCGAGCAATCAGCCCCAGCATTTT; cdr3_aa: CASSGTGPSNQPQHF
v_call: TRBV6-4; clone_size: .; d_call: .; j_call: TRBJ1-6; cdr3_nt: TGTGCCAGCAGGGAGGGCCCTACTAATTCACCCCTCCACTTT; cdr3_aa: CASREGPTNSPLHF
v_call: TRBV7-9; clone_size: .; d_call: .; j_call: TRBJ2-7; cdr3_nt: TGTGCCAGCAGCTTCCGGAGGGCCGACGAGCAGTACTTC; cdr3_aa: CASSFRRADEQYF
v_call: TRBV19; clone_size: .; d_call: TRBD2; j_call: TRBJ2-2; cdr3_nt: TGTGCCAGTAGTTCCTACCCCACTAGCGGAGGTCCCGGGGAGCTGTTTTTT; cdr3_aa: CASSSYPTSGGPGELFF